A selection of T cell receptor beta chains follows, all from one sample in a study of patients and donors after allogeneic stem cell transplantation. TCRdb itself ran the RT-PCR reads through MiXCR, one entry per CDR3 protein. The repertoire holds 400,000 to 500,000 distinct CDR3 sequences, around 16% seen once, with over 6% in the top ten. Source material: blood, either unsorted or a sorted T cell fraction (not recorded which). These TCRs come from a human donor who was either an allogeneic HSCT recipient or a stem cell or donor lymphocyte infusion donor (not recorded which). It is not recorded whose cells these are; they may come from a transplant donor. The CDR3 runs from the conserved cysteine through the conserved F or W. A D gene is named only where the DNA matches it firmly. Size is stated for part of the rows, as once, few or many counts, or as a class when the clone is expanded.

j_gene | d_gene | v_gene | abundance | CDR3aa | CDR3nt
TRBJ2-3 | TRBD1 | TRBV14 | - | CASSPGTGRTDTQYF | TGTGCCAGCAGCCCCGGGACAGGGAGAACAGATACGCAGTATTTT
TRBJ2-7 | TRBD1 | TRBV20-1 | few | CSATTGNFYEQYF | TGCAGTGCTACGACAGGGAACTTCTACGAGCAGTACTTC
TRBJ1-2 | - | TRBV3-1 | - | CASSQESGSAPDGYTF | TGTGCCAGCAGCCAAGAATCCGGCAGCGCTCCGGATGGCTACACCTTC
TRBJ2-5 | - | TRBV12-3/TRBV12-4 | many | CASSPTGLGGTQYF | TGTGCCAGCAGTCCCACAGGGTTGGGAGGGACCCAGTACTTC
TRBJ2-4 | - | TRBV12-3/TRBV12-4 | few | CASSSRKSPGRGLLAKNIQYF | TGTGCCAGCAGTTCACGAAAAAGCCCGGGCAGGGGACTCCTAGCCAAAAACATTCAGTACTTC
TRBJ1-6 | TRBD1 | TRBV6-1 | - | CASSALDRGHNSPLHF | TGTGCCAGCAGTGCCCTCGACAGGGGGCATAATTCACCCCTCCACTTT
TRBJ1-1 | - | TRBV6-2/TRBV6-3 | - | CASSYSGSRSEAFF | TGTGCCAGCAGTTATTCGGGGTCAAGGTCTGAAGCTTTCTTT
TRBJ1-2 | - | TRBV27 | - | CASSAGSGGYTF | TGTGCCAGCAGTGCGGGGTCGGGTGGCTACACCTTC
TRBJ2-3 | - | TRBV4-2 | many | CASSQEGRGPTDTQYF | TGTGCCAGCAGCCAAGAGGGGCGGGGGCCCACAGATACGCAGTATTTT
TRBJ1-4 | TRBD1 | TRBV15 | many | CAMLDRGLTNEKLFF | TGTGCCATGCTGGACAGGGGGCTCACTAATGAAAAACTGTTTTTT
TRBJ2-2 | - | TRBV3-1 | many | CASSRLGGARTGELFF | TGTGCCAGCAGCCGACTGGGGGGGGCGCGCACCGGGGAGCTGTTTTTT
TRBJ2-2 | - | TRBV6-1 | few | CASRPGEAPGELFF | TGTGCCAGCCGGCCAGGGGAGGCCCCCGGGGAGCTGTTTTTT
TRBJ1-5 | - | TRBV20-1 | - | CSAPGGSQPQHF | TGCAGTGCCCCGGGGGGGAGTCAGCCCCAGCATTTT
TRBJ2-7 | TRBD1 | TRBV11-2 | few | CASSLWTGGSYEQYF | TGTGCCAGCAGCCTATGGACAGGGGGTTCCTACGAGCAGTACTTC
TRBJ2-3 | TRBD2 | TRBV11-3 | few | CASSLGSGALGDTQYF | TGTGCCAGCAGCTTGGGTAGCGGGGCCCTTGGGGATACGCAGTATTTT
TRBJ2-5 | - | TRBV6-2/TRBV6-3 | - | CASSQQRRVETQYF | TGTGCCAGCAGTCAACAAAGGAGGGTGGAGACCCAGTACTTC
TRBJ1-1 | - | TRBV12-3/TRBV12-4 | many | CASNRMNTEAFF | TGTGCCAGCAATAGGATGAACACTGAAGCTTTCTTT
TRBJ1-3 | - | TRBV6-5 | - | CASSYSRAFPSGNTIYF | TGTGCCAGCAGTTACTCACGAGCGTTCCCCTCTGGAAACACCATATATTTT
TRBJ1-5 | - | TRBV27 | few | CASSRSVHQPQHF | TGTGCCAGCAGCCGGTCCGTTCATCAGCCCCAGCATTTT
TRBJ1-1 | - | TRBV3-1 | many | CASSQGPEAFF | TGTGCCAGCAGCCAAGGACCTGAAGCTTTCTTT
TRBJ2-7 | TRBD2 | TRBV6-4 | few | CASSDPSGIMYEQYF | TGTGCCAGCAGTGACCCTAGCGGGATAATGTACGAGCAGTACTTC
TRBJ1-6 | - | TRBV3-1 | - | CASSAWDTPNSPLHF | TGTGCCAGCAGCGCTTGGGACACACCTAATTCACCCCTCCACTTT
TRBJ1-6 | - | TRBV11-2 | few | CASSIRQDLLNSPLHF | TGTGCCAGCAGCATAAGACAGGACCTTCTTAATTCACCCCTCCACTTT
TRBJ2-7 | TRBD2 | TRBV6-2/TRBV6-3 | - | CASSGGRNTRYEQYF | TGTGCCAGCTCCGGCGGGAGGAATACTCGCTACGAGCAGTACTTC
TRBJ1-1 | - | TRBV5-1 | - | CASSPGWGIETEAFF | TGCGCCAGCAGCCCGGGATGGGGGATAGAAACTGAAGCTTTCTTT
TRBJ2-7 | - | TRBV10-3 | - | CAISESWYEQYF | TGTGCCATCAGTGAATCGTGGTACGAGCAGTACTTC
TRBJ2-7 | TRBD1 | TRBV7-8 | - | CASSSPGGQGGEQYF | TGTGCCAGCAGCTCCCCTGGAGGACAGGGTGGCGAGCAGTACTTC
TRBJ1-1 | - | TRBV20-1 | - | CSASKQNTEAFF | TGCAGTGCTAGTAAACAGAACACTGAAGCTTTCTTT
TRBJ2-2 | - | TRBV4-3 | few | CASSQEGTGGNTGELFF | TGCGCCAGCAGCCAAGAAGGGACCGGGGGCAACACCGGGGAGCTGTTTTTT
TRBJ2-1 | TRBD2 | TRBV25-1 | - | CASQPSGRRDEQFF | TGTGCCAGCCAACCTAGCGGGAGACGGGATGAGCAGTTCTTC
TRBJ2-1 | TRBD2 | TRBV12-3/TRBV12-4 | few | CASRRGTSGDYNEQFF | TGTGCCAGCAGGCGCGGGACTAGCGGTGATTACAATGAGCAGTTCTTC
TRBJ2-1 | - | TRBV5-1 | many | CASSLGLRENEQFF | TGCGCCAGCAGCTTGGGGTTACGGGAGAATGAGCAGTTCTTC
TRBJ1-1 | - | TRBV27 | - | CASSSGARAEAFF | TGTGCCAGCAGTTCCGGGGCCAGGGCTGAAGCTTTCTTT
TRBJ2-2 | - | TRBV20-1 | many | CSARGGTGELFF | TGCAGTGCTAGGGGGGGAACCGGGGAGCTGTTTTTT
TRBJ2-1 | TRBD1 | TRBV12-3/TRBV12-4 | many | CASRGDRGSYNEQFF | TGTGCCAGCAGGGGGGACAGGGGGTCCTACAATGAGCAGTTCTTC
TRBJ2-5 | - | TRBV15 | few | CATSRVILDRGWGETQYF | TGTGCCACCAGCAGAGTAATCCTGGATCGCGGATGGGGGGAGACCCAGTACTTC
TRBJ2-7 | - | TRBV15 | few | CATSPIERAMVYEQYF | TGTGCCACCAGCCCAATTGAGAGGGCTATGGTCTACGAGCAGTACTTC
TRBJ1-1 | - | TRBV9 | few | CASSVGSGANTEAFF | TGTGCCAGCAGCGTAGGGTCGGGGGCGAACACTGAAGCTTTCTTT
TRBJ2-2 | - | TRBV4-2 | - | CASSQDLGLAVTGELFF | TGTGCCAGCAGCCAAGATCTAGGGCTAGCCGTCACCGGGGAGCTGTTTTTT
TRBJ1-1 | - | TRBV12-3/TRBV12-4 | many | CASSLKEAFF | TGTGCCAGCAGCCTCAAGGAAGCTTTCTTT
TRBJ1-2 | - | TRBV2 | many | CASSEARPHNYGYTF | TGTGCCAGCAGTGAAGCCCGTCCCCATAACTATGGCTACACCTTC
TRBJ2-3 | - | TRBV5-1 | many | CASGTLASTDTQYF | TGCGCCAGTGGGACTCTGGCTAGCACAGATACGCAGTATTTT
TRBJ1-5 | - | TRBV9 | - | CARPRQDRSNQPQHF | TGTGCCAGACCACGACAGGATCGGAGCAATCAGCCCCAGCATTTT
TRBJ1-2 | - | TRBV20-1 | many | CSARVGDGYTF | TGCAGTGCTAGGGTAGGAGATGGCTACACCTTC
TRBJ2-7 | - | TRBV18 | many | CASSPDISYEQYF | TGTGCCAGCTCCCCCGACATCTCCTACGAGCAGTACTTC
TRBJ1-2 | TRBD1 | TRBV14 | - | CASSRQTGSYGYTF | TGTGCCAGCAGCCGACAGACAGGGAGCTATGGCTACACCTTC
TRBJ2-7 | - | TRBV10-3 | few | CAISMRATGLNYEQYF | TGTGCCATCAGCATGAGAGCGACAGGCTTGAACTACGAGCAGTACTTC
TRBJ2-7 | TRBD2 | TRBV27 | - | CASRPSSGGAHYEQYF | TGTGCCAGCCGACCGTCTAGCGGGGGGGCCCACTACGAGCAGTACTTC
TRBJ2-1 | TRBD2 | TRBV4-1 | few | CASSREPGTSGQYNEQFF | TGCGCCAGCAGCCGAGAACCCGGGACTAGCGGACAGTACAATGAGCAGTTCTTC
TRBJ2-5 | - | TRBV24-1 | - | CATSDFRGEETQYF | TGTGCCACCAGTGATTTTCGAGGAGAAGAGACCCAGTACTTC
TRBJ1-4 | - | TRBV2 | many | CASRTDEKWSEKLFF | TGTGCCAGCAGGACCGACGAGAAGTGGAGTGAAAAACTGTTTTTT
TRBJ1-2 | - | TRBV20-1 | - | CSASGTTYGYTF | TGCAGTGCTAGCGGCACGACTTATGGCTACACCTTC
TRBJ2-2 | TRBD2 | TRBV4-1 | few | CASSQDRGTSEPGELFF | TGCGCCAGCAGCCAAGATCGGGGGACTAGCGAGCCCGGGGAGCTGTTTTTT
TRBJ1-2 | - | TRBV5-6 | - | CASSLPGSYGYTF | TGTGCCAGCAGCTTGCCGGGAAGCTATGGCTACACCTTC
TRBJ2-7 | - | TRBV20-1 | - | CSALARDEQYF | TGCAGTGCCTTGGCGCGGGACGAGCAGTACTTC
TRBJ2-3 | TRBD2 | TRBV20-1 | - | CSARPSGGRRNTQYF | TGCAGTGCTAGGCCTAGCGGGGGCAGAAGGAATACGCAGTATTTT
TRBJ1-1 | - | TRBV6-5 | few | CASSSELPIKGTEAFF | TGTGCCAGCAGTTCCGAACTGCCGATAAAGGGCACTGAAGCTTTCTTT